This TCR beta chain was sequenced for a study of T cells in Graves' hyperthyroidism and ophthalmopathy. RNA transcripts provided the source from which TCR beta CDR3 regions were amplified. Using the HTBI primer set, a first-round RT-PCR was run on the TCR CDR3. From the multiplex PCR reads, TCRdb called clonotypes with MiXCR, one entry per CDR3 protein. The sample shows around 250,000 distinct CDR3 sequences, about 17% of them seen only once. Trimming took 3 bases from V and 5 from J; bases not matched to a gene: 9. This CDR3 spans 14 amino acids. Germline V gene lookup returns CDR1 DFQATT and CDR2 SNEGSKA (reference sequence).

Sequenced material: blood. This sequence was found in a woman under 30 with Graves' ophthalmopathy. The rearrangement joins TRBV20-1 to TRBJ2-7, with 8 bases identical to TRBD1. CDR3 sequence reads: CSASTGTGSNEQYF. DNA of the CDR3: TGCAGTGCTAGCACCGGGACAGGATCCAACGAGCAGTACTTC.